This TCR beta chain was sequenced in a study of monozygotic twins with cystic fibrosis. Study as a whole: Libraries were built from roughly 2.8 micrograms of fragmented DNA using approximately 16 PCR cycles.

Overall study findings and caveats: Clonality was generally low (median around 0.01), higher in the most severe patients. Monozygotic CF twins shared more identical nucleotide clonotypes than unrelated patients.

The protocol was immunoSEQ multiplex PCR, while the TCRdb copy is restricted to in-frame clones and leaves out a portion. The sample carries 25,000 to 30,000 clones, roughly 80% recorded once. A word on this clone: Its antigen is as yet unknown.

Between the trimmed V and J ends, which lost 3 bases and 0 bases, there was a span of 15 bases. Germline V gene lookup returns CDR1 GTSNPN and CDR2 SVGIG (reference sequence). The CDR3 covers 15 residues. The chain couples TRBV30 to TRBJ2-7; D perhaps matches TRBD2 (5 bases). Sequenced input: blood. The receptor was isolated from a girl aged 2-10 years with cystic fibrosis. The CDR3 nucleotides are TGTGCCTGGAGACGGGGTCCCGATCTCTCCTACGAGCAGTACTTC. Its translation: CAWRRGPDLSYEQYF.